The present TCR beta chain was sequenced within a study of beta chain features in type 1 diabetes. Broader study findings: In all four CD4+ subsets, TCRB CDR3 length was significantly, moderately reduced in type 1 diabetes.

Expressed TCRB transcripts were sequenced because the entire RNA isolate underwent reverse transcription. The assay was immunoSEQ multiplex PCR, and TCRdb's table has in-frame clones only and misses some. The sample lists approximately 58,000 clones; 60% to 70% were seen once. Concerning this clone: Its antigen is not identified.

The origin of this receptor is a woman in her twenties or thirties with type 1 diabetes. Sequencing used stem cell memory CD4+ T cells from blood.

CDR3 nucleotide sequence: TGTGCCAGCTCACCTTCGGGGGGAGGGCCAGAAAACATTCAGTACTTC. Its protein is CASSPSGGGPENIQYF. The chain joins TRBV18 to TRBJ2-4; 7 bases align to TRBD2. V shed 3 bases and J 5 bases; nucleotides not matched to a gene: 10. From germline, CDR1 is KGHSH and CDR2 LQKENI. The CDR3 consists of 16 residues.